This T cell receptor beta chain was identified in a study of blood T cell repertoires in COVID-19. Study overall: The United States, Italy and Spain were the sources of the acute and convalescent COVID-19 samples. T cells, B-cell-depleted T cells, or PBMCs supplied cDNA or gDNA.

Germline loops: CDR1 SGHTA, CDR2 FQGTGA. The CDR3 has 15 amino acids. V was trimmed by 3 bases and J by 0 bases, leaving 12 bases between them. Under the authors' procedure: Reference gene primers were amplified, and this amplification served to estimate nucleated cell counts. The protocol was immunoSEQ multiplex PCR, while the TCRdb copy is restricted to in-frame clones and leaves out a portion. V and J calls and clone size come straight from that table; D and trimming were deduced from the DNA. The sample has approximately 36,000 clones; over 75% are singletons. V is TRBV7-3 and J is TRBJ2-7; the D gene is possibly TRBD2 (6 bases). The source material was peripheral blood. This clonotype was sampled from a human donor in a cohort sampled during active or convalescent COVID-19. The donor label of this sample is uncertain. Here the CDR3 DNA reads TGTGCCAGCAGCTTGGGGGGAGGAAGCTCCTACGAGCAGTACTTC. It codes for CASSLGGGSSYEQYF. The whole variable domain, filled in from reference TRBV7-3 and TRBJ2-7, reads GAGVSQTPSNKVTEKGKYVELRCDPISGHTALYWYRQSLGQGPEFLIYFQGTGAADDSGLPNDRFFAVRPEGSVSTLKIQRTERGDSAVYLCASSLGGGSSYEQYFGPGTRLTVT.